This T cell receptor (beta chain) emerged from a study of T cells after somatic rescue of genetic block. This clone was recorded at least ten times. The CDR3 runs to 11 residues. V was pared by 6 bases and J by 6 bases, with 1 base of the junction left unmatched. The germline V gene encodes CDR1 SQVTM and CDR2 ANQGSEA. Measured with immunoSEQ multiplex PCR; TCRdb has only the in-frame clones, and not every one. There are some 90,000 clones in the sample; about 87% occur only once, and 1.6% lies in the top ten. The sample was peripheral blood mononuclear cells (PBMCs). The sequence was obtained from a woman under 30. The chain carries TRBV29-1 and TRBJ1-3; 8 bases line up with TRBD1. The CDR3 bases are TGCAGCGTGGACAGGGTAAACACCATATATTTT. Residues: CSVDRVNTIYF. Full variable domain (rest looked up from reference TRBV29-1 and TRBJ1-3): SAVISQKPSRDICQRGTSLTIQCQVDSQVTMMFWYRQQPGQSLTLIATANQGSEATYESGFVIDKFPISRPNLTFSTLTVSNMSPEDSSIYLCSVDRVNTIYFGEGSWLTVV.